Below are 19 T cell receptor beta chains sequenced from a single sample in a study of cytomegalovirus exposure and HLA in healthy donors. Primers: 60 Vbeta forward and 13 Jbeta reverse. Repertoires were generated with immunoSEQ multiplex PCR, while TCRdb's copy carries only in-frame clones and drops some. Among about 140,000 clones listed, around 90% were seen once. Input material: PBMCs. All receptors come from a woman between 35 and 50 years old in good health and CMV-seronegative.

J is TRBJ1-2 and V is TRBV5-6; 7 bases are shared with TRBD1. This CDR3 contains 15 residues. Germline V gives CDR1 SGHDT, CDR2 YYEEEE. The V segment lost 6 bases and the J segment 5 bases; nucleotides outside the gene matches: 13. The DNA of the CDR3 is TGTGCCAGCACCCCCCGGATCGGGACAGCTTATGGCTACACCTTC. This translates into CASTPRIGTAYGYTF.

The table lists this clone with a few counts. The CDR3 bases are TGTGCCAGCAGTGTGTCTGATACGCAGTATTTT. Protein: CASSVSDTQYF. The chain links TRBV6-5 to TRBJ2-3; D not certain. The V end was cut by 5 bases, the J end by 6 bases, with 6 bases between. Germline CDR1 MNHEY, CDR2 SVGAGI. This CDR3 contains 11 residues.

This clone showed up just once. The chain combines TRBV2 with TRBJ2-7; 9 positions agree with TRBD2. This CDR3 spans 14 amino acids. Germline V gene sequence: CDR1 SNHLY, CDR2 FYNNEI. The J segment lost 1 base and the V segment lost 8 bases, leaving 6 bases of the junction unmatched. The CDR3 is CASRGLANSYEQYF. The CDR3 nucleotides are TGTGCCAGCCGAGGACTAGCGAATTCCTACGAGCAGTACTTC.

This clone was counted a single time. This chain connects TRBV27 to TRBJ1-5; 8 bases fit TRBD1. J was trimmed by 6 bases and V by 6 bases; bases with no gene match: 7. CDR1 is MNHEY and CDR2 is SMNVEV in the germline V gene (reference sequence). This CDR3 has 14 residues. CDR3 nucleotides: TGTGCCAGCAGGCTCGGGACAGGCTTTCAGCCCCAGCATTTT. It codes for CASRLGTGFQPQHF.

Written as DNA, the CDR3 is TGTGCCAGCAGAGCGGGAGTTGAGCAGTTCTTC. Protein: CASRAGVEQFF. The V gene is TRBV7-8, the J gene TRBJ2-1; TRBD2 aligns across 8 bases. The CDR3 consists of 11 residues. The germline CDR1 and CDR2 sequences are SGHVS and FQNEAQ. Trimming took 6 bases from V and 9 from J; bases not matched to a gene: 1.

The CDR3 here is CASTLTISTDTQYF. The CDR3 nucleotides are TGTGCCAGCACCTTGACTATTAGCACAGATACGCAGTATTTT. V is TRBV7-9 and J is TRBJ2-3, with TRBD2 as a possible D gene (5 bases). CDR1 is SEHNR, CDR2 FQNEAQ, per germline (reference sequence). CDR3 length: 14 amino acids. V shed 7 bases and J shed 0 bases, with 11 bases lying between them.

This clone is a singleton in its sample. This rearrangement joins TRBV7-2 to TRBJ2-3; 10 bases are shared with TRBD2. The germline gives CDR1 SGHTA, CDR2 FQGNSA. The CDR3 has 16 residues. V shed 5 bases, J shed 6 bases, and the junction held 11 bases outside the gene matches. The CDR3 DNA reads TGTGCCAGCAGCCCACGACTAGCGGGCGGTATGGATACGCAGTATTTT. As protein: CASSPRLAGGMDTQYF.

The rearrangement links TRBV5-4 to TRBJ2-2; 12 nucleotides align to TRBD1. Trimming at V came to 4 bases and at J to 2 bases, leaving 9 bases not matched to a gene. The CDR3 is 18 residues long. Germline V CDR1 and CDR2: SGHNT, YYREEE (reference sequence). CDR3 nucleotide sequence: TGTGCCAGCAGCCCAGGGACAGGGGGCCCCTATAACACCGGGGAGCTGTTTTTT. Translation gives CASSPGTGGPYNTGELFF.

This clone was detected once. The chain uses TRBV4-1 and TRBJ2-7; possible D gene TRBD1, 5 bases. Germline CDR1 MGHRA, CDR2 YSYEKL. Trimming took 2 bases from V and 2 from J, leaving 13 bases between them. The CDR3 has 15 residues. CDR3: CASSQRGRPTYEQYF. CDR3 DNA sequence: TGCGCCAGCAGCCAAAGGGGTCGACCCACCTACGAGCAGTACTTC.

The chain recombines TRBV5-6 with TRBJ2-1, with D maybe TRBD2 (6 bases). This CDR3 has 11 amino acids. V lost 1 base to trimming and J lost 12 bases, with 8 bases between them. In germline, CDR1 is SGHDT, CDR2 YYEEEE. The CDR3 region has the DNA TGTGCCAGCAGCTTGATGGGGGGGCAGTTCTTC. It is translated as CASSLMGGQFF.

The rearrangement uses TRBV7-2 and TRBJ2-1, with D maybe TRBD2 (6 bases). There are 15 residues in the CDR3. Per germline, CDR1 SGHTA and CDR2 FQGNSA. Trimming stripped 1 base from V and 9 bases from J, with 16 bases between. CDR3 protein: CASSLGWEAQGEQFF. As DNA, the CDR3 is TGTGCCAGCAGCTTAGGGTGGGAGGCCCAGGGTGAGCAGTTCTTC.

The CDR3 DNA sequence: TGCGCCAGCAGCCTAATAGCGGGGGAAAACAATGAGCAGTTCTTC. Its translation is CASSLIAGENNEQFF. The V gene is TRBV5-1, the J gene TRBJ2-1, with TRBD2 matching 9 bases. The CDR3 is made up of 15 amino acids. Germline V gene sequence: CDR1 SGHRS, CDR2 YFSETQ. J gave up 5 bases and V 4 bases, and 7 bases lay outside the gene matches.

CDR3 amino acids: CASSGGQGAETQYF. CDR3 in DNA: TGCGCCAGCAGCGGGGGACAGGGGGCAGAGACCCAGTACTTC. V and J are TRBV5-1 and TRBJ2-5; 12 positions agree with TRBD1. CDR3 length equals 14 residues. The J segment lost 4 bases and the V segment lost 4 bases, leaving 2 bases of the junction unmatched. The V gene's germline CDR1 is SGHRS and CDR2 YFSETQ. Using reference TRBV5-1 and TRBJ2-5 for the parts outside the CDR3, the full variable domain is KAGVTQTPRYLIKTRGQQVTLSCSPISGHRSVSWYQQTPGQGLQFLFEYFSETQRNKGNFPGRFSGRQFSNSRSEMNVSTLELGDSALYLCASSGGQGAETQYFGPGTRLLVL.

The gene calls are TRBV7-9 and TRBJ1-2, with D hard to call. V was clipped by 5 bases and J by 7 bases, with 17 bases between them. This CDR3 is 14 amino acids long. CDR1 is SEHNR and CDR2 is FQNEAQ in the germline V gene (reference sequence). CDR3 bases: TGTGCCAGCAGCCCCCGAGACATAGGAGGTGGCTACACCTTC. It codes for CASSPRDIGGGYTF.

The chain links TRBV7-9 to TRBJ1-4; possible D gene TRBD1, 5 bases. Germline CDR1 SEHNR, CDR2 FQNEAQ (reference sequence). This CDR3 is 17 amino acids long. Trimming took off 7 bases at V and 3 bases at J, with 21 bases between the two ends. CDR3 sequence: CASTRTAGNIANEKLFF. The CDR3, as DNA: TGTGCCAGCACCAGAACGGCAGGGAATATTGCTAATGAAAAACTGTTTTTT.

To note about this clone: One end of the junction varies from germline; a read error may be responsible. The CDR3 loop reads CASSLTSGRWNIF. The CDR3 DNA reads as TGTGCCAGCAGCTTAACTAGCGGGAGGTGGAATATCTTC. The chain recombines TRBV2 with TRBJ2-1; 12 bases are a match to TRBD2. Germline V gene sequence: CDR1 SNHLY, CDR2 FYNNEI. The CDR3 has 13 amino acids.

The J gene is TRBJ2-1, the V gene TRBV9; 7 positions agree with TRBD2. V lost 0 bases to trimming and J lost 9 bases; unmatched junction nucleotides: 15. Germline loops: CDR1 SGDLS, CDR2 YYNGEE. CDR3 length: 17 amino acids. As DNA, the CDR3 is TGTGCCAGCAGCGTAGGTGGGAATTCGGGGGGTGGAGGTGAGCAGTTCTTC. This codes for CASSVGGNSGGGGEQFF.

This clone is a singleton in its sample. The chain has TRBV28 and TRBJ1-4; D uncertain. Germline V gives CDR1 MDHEN, CDR2 SYDVKM. V was cut by 4 bases and J by 0 bases, with 12 bases left in between. The CDR3 is 16 amino acids. CDR3 sequence reads: CASSSPRGATNEKLFF. The CDR3 region has the DNA TGTGCCAGCAGTTCCCCCCGCGGGGCAACTAATGAAAAACTGTTTTTT.

The chain joins TRBV7-8 to TRBJ2-1; 9 nucleotides match TRBD2. The germline V gene encodes CDR1 SGHVS and CDR2 FQNEAQ. J lost 10 bases, V lost 4 bases, and 14 bases had no gene match. The CDR3 covers 16 residues. CDR3 coding DNA: TGTGCCAGCAGCTCGACCGGGACTAGCCGCGCGTTAGAGCAGTTCTTC. Protein sequence: CASSSTGTSRALEQFF.